This TCR beta chain appears in the sequencing data of a study of T cells expressing NK-cell markers. Across the whole study: Sorted CD3+CD56+NKG2C+, CD3+CD56+NKG2C- and CD3+CD56-NKG2C+ T-cell subsets were beta-chain profiled. Sequenced donors, eight in total, included seven who were HCMV-seropositive and one who was seronegative. Whole-study results and caveats: Leadership of the CD3+CD56-NKG2C+ fraction also belonged to these clonotypes in a few donors.

TCR beta libraries carry UMIs added by 5'RACE template switching. For each CDR3 protein, TCRdb gives one entry from its re-call of the 5' RACE reads, without DNA. In all, the sample yields under 500,000 distinct CDR3 sequences. This CDR3 has 17 amino acids. Comment on this clonotype: The antigen is not known.

The chain is built from TRBV12-3 or TRBV12-4 and TRBJ1-1. This receptor was obtained from a woman aged 18-69 years in good health. Sequencing input: blood T cells: a sorted CD56 or NKG2C T cell subset, CD4+ or CD8+ T cells, or bulk PBMC T cells (not recorded which). CDR3 residues: CASTIPGVPGANTEAFF.